This TCR beta chain was retrieved from a study of spatial heterogeneity in lung cancer. Study conclusions and caveats: The recorded estimate of tumor T cell coverage is around 7% for alpha chains and approximately 13% for beta chains. Mutation counts in tumors were tracked by counts of expanded intratumoral alpha and beta TCRs.

The time point was: sample taken at primary tumor resection. The roughly 66 donors had untreated early-stage non-small cell lung cancer. Tumor, nontumor lung or frozen PBMC supplied whole RNA, sequenced without sorting. Trimming took off 4 bases at V and 1 base at J, with 13 bases between the two ends. Germline CDR1 and CDR2: SQVTM and ANQGSEA. The CDR3 has 14 amino acids. TCRdb called the 5' RACE reads again in MiXCR, with one record for every CDR3 protein. The repertoire holds thousands of distinct CDR3 sequences, with 13% to 15% as singletons. This clonotype was seen repeatedly, ten times or more. Its specificity is not known. With the library built for alpha chains, this beta chain is off target and its frequency is not meaningful.

This receptor was identified in a male donor with early-stage non-small cell lung cancer. This chain connects TRBV29-1 to TRBJ2-5; maybe TRBD2 (6 bases). Here the sequenced sample was lung tumor tissue, taken at surgery. CDR3 DNA sequence: TGCAGCGTTGGACGGAGGGGCTCCCAAGAGACCCAGTACTTC. This codes for CSVGRRGSQETQYF.